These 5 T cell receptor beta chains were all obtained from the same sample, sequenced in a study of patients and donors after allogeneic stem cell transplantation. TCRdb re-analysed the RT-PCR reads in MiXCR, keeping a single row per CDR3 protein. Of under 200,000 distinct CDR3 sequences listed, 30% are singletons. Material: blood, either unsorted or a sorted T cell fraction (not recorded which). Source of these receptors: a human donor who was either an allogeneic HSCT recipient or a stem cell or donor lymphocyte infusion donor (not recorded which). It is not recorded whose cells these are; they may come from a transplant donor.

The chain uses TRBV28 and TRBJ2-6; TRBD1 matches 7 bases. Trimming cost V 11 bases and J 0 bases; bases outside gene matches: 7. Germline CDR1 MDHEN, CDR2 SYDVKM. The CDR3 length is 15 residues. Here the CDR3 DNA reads TGTGCCGTCCGGGACAGCAACTCTGGGGCCAACGTCCTGACTTTC. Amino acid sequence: CAVRDSNSGANVLTF.

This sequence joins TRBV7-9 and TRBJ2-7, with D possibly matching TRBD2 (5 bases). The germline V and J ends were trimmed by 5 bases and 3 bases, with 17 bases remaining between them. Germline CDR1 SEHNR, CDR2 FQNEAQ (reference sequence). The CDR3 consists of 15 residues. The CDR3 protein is CASSPRETQGYEQYF. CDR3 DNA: TGTGCCAGCAGCCCCCGGGAAACCCAAGGCTACGAGCAGTACTTC. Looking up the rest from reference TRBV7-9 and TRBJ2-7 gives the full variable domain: DTGVSQNPRHKITKRGQNVTFRCDPISEHNRLYWYRQTLGQGPEFLTYFQNEAQLEKSRLLSDRFSAERPKGSFSTLEIQRTEQGDSAMYLCASSPRETQGYEQYFGPGTRLTVT.

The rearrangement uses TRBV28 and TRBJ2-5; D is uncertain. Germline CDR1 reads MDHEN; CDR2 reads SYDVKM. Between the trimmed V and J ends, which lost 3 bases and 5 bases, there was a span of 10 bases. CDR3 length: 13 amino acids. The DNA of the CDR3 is TGTGCCAGCAGTTTGGGAATTTGGGAGACCCAGTACTTC. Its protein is CASSLGIWETQYF.

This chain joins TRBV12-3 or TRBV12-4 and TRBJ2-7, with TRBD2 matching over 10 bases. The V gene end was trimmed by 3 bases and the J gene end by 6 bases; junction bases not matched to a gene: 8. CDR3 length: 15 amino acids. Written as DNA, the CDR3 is TGTGCCAGCAGTTTTGGGCTAGCGGGAGAGGGCGAGCAGTACTTC. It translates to CASSFGLAGEGEQYF.

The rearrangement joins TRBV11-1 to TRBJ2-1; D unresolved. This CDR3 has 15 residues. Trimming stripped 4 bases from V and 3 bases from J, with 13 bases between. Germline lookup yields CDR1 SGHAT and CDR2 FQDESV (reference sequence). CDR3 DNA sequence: TGTGCCAGCAGCTCCCCGCTAGTGAACTACAATGAGCAGTTCTTC. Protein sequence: CASSSPLVNYNEQFF.